This T cell receptor (beta chain) was identified during a study of T cell repertoires in cytomegalovirus infection. At the level of the study: CMV infection and matching HLA type were both indicated by public TCR beta signatures. Overall study findings and caveats: Ex vivo responses were dominated by HLA-C-restricted CMV-specific TCR beta clonotypes. Cumulative public TCR beta family frequency identified CMV carriers with the relevant HLA.

In this sample, this clonotype turned up many times. The antigen is undetermined. V was clipped by 9 bases and J by 1 base, with 6 bases between them. The germline V gene has CDR1 SGHVS and CDR2 FNYEAQ. The CDR3 is 11 residues long. Each CDR3 protein gets one entry after TCRdb re-called the reads with MiXCR. Altogether roughly 990,000 distinct CDR3 sequences are present, around 30% being singletons, with the ten largest covering around an eighth. Specimen: cultured CD8+ T cells from PBMCs, collected from culture after CMV antigen stimulation. The rearrangement uses TRBV7-6 and TRBJ1-1; D not resolved. The sequence derives from a human donor in good health (CMV status not recorded). Some clones in this sample may be carry-over from other donors' samples. CDR3 protein: CASSANTEAFF. Written as DNA, the CDR3 is TGTGCCAGTTCGGCGAACACTGAAGCTTTCTTT. Supplemented by reference TRBV7-6 and TRBJ1-1, the full variable domain reads GAGVSQSPRYKVTKRGQDVALRCDPISGHVSLYWYRQALGQGPEFLTYFNYEAQQDKSGLPNDRFSAERPEGSISTLTIQRTEQRDSAMYRCASSANTEAFFGQGTRLTVV.